The 21 T cell receptor beta chains presented below share a single source sample, sequenced in a study of blood T cell repertoires in COVID-19. Some clones are missing from TCRdb's copy, which holds only in-frame ones; the method was immunoSEQ multiplex PCR. The repertoire has 97,000 or so clones, roughly 80% of them found once; the top ten carry about 9.6%. Input material: peripheral blood. These TCRs come from a man aged 60 to 69 with active or convalescent COVID-19.

This clone was seen a few times. The J gene is TRBJ1-3, the V gene TRBV10-3; D not resolved. Germline-derived CDR1 and CDR2 are ENHRY and SYGVKD. The length of the CDR3 is 14 residues. V shed 3 bases and J shed 4 bases, with 10 bases lying between them. The CDR3 here is CAISEEVGGNTIYF. As DNA, the CDR3 is TGTGCCATCAGTGAAGAGGTAGGAGGAAACACCATATATTTT.

The rearrangement links TRBV5-5 to TRBJ1-4, with D hard to call. This CDR3 has 15 residues. Trimming took off 0 bases at V and 4 bases at J, with 10 bases between the two ends. The germline CDR1 and CDR2 sequences are SGHKS and YYEKEE (reference sequence). The CDR3 loop reads CASSLETQNNEKLFF. As DNA, the CDR3 is TGTGCCAGCAGCTTGGAAACCCAGAATAATGAAAAACTGTTTTTT.

The chain links TRBV7-2 to TRBJ2-3; 9 bases align to TRBD2. The CDR3 has 13 amino acids. Per germline, CDR1 SGHTA and CDR2 FQGNSA. The trim removed 3 bases at V and 15 bases at J, leaving 10 bases unmatched. The CDR3 DNA sequence: TGTGCCAGCAGCTTGGTAACGGCGGGAGGGCCATATTTT. It is translated as CASSLVTAGGPYF.

The CDR3, as DNA: TGTGCCAGCAGTTATTGGGGAGGCAGCACTGAAGCTTTCTTT. Translated: CASSYWGGSTEAFF. V gene TRBV27 combines with J gene TRBJ1-1; D unresolved. Trimming left V 4 bases short and J 4 bases short, with 13 bases between. Germline CDR1 MNHEY, CDR2 SMNVEV (reference sequence). CDR3 length equals 14 residues.

Only a few counts were recorded for this clone. V gene TRBV7-9 combines with J gene TRBJ1-6; TRBD1 matches at 8 bases. This CDR3 is 14 amino acids long. The V gene's germline CDR1 is SEHNR and CDR2 FQNEAQ (reference sequence). The junction had 7 bases not matched to a gene; V was cut back by 5 bases and J by 10 bases. The CDR3 is CASSPDRGGSPLHF. The CDR3 nucleotides are TGTGCCAGCAGCCCAGACAGGGGTGGATCACCCCTCCACTTT.

V usage is TRBV4-2 and J usage is TRBJ2-3; possibly TRBD2 for D (5 bases). CDR3 length equals 17 residues. Germline CDR1 reads LGHNA; CDR2 reads YNFKEQ. V was pared by 1 base and J by 3 bases, with 17 bases between. CDR3 sequence reads: CASSQGSELPGTDTQYF. CDR3 bases: TGTGCCAGCAGCCAAGGTAGCGAACTCCCGGGTACAGATACGCAGTATTTT.

V and J are TRBV2 and TRBJ1-5; D is possibly TRBD1 (5 bases). Germline V gene lookup returns CDR1 SNHLY and CDR2 FYNNEI. This CDR3 is built from 14 residues. With 4 bases removed from V and 2 bases from J, the gap between germline ends came to 9 bases. Here the CDR3 DNA reads TGTGCCAGCAGTGCCAGGGTAGGCAATCAGCCCCAGCATTTT. Its translation is CASSARVGNQPQHF.

This chain uses TRBV18 with TRBJ1-2; D call uncertain. Trimming pared 6 bases from V and 7 bases from J, leaving 12 bases between. CDR3 size: 12 residues. Germline CDR1 reads KGHSH; CDR2 reads LQKENI. The CDR3 DNA follows: TGTGCCAGCTCGCCGGAGGCTGGTGGCTACACCTTC. Translating it yields CASSPEAGGYTF. The complete variable domain, with remaining parts taken from reference TRBV18 and TRBJ1-2, reads NAGVMQNPRHLVRRRGQEARLRCSPMKGHSHVYWYRQLPEEGLKFMVYLQKENIIDESGMPKERFSAEFPKEGPSILRIQQVVRGDSAAYFCASSPEAGGYTFGSGTRLTVV.

Details on this clone: This could be a read error, since a much larger clone is one nucleotide away. This specimen includes other DNA sequences encoding the same CDR3. The chain links TRBV7-9 to TRBJ2-1, with 7 bases lining up with TRBD2. This CDR3 spans 15 amino acids. The germline V gene encodes CDR1 SEHNR and CDR2 FQNEAQ (reference sequence). CDR3 sequence: CASTPTSASYNEQFF. In nucleotides, the CDR3 is TGTGCCAGCACCCCCACTAGCGCCTCCTATAATGAGCAGTTCTTC.

V and J are TRBV6-5 and TRBJ1-5; D is undetermined. The CDR3 contains 14 residues. V was trimmed by 7 bases and J by 2 bases, leaving 12 bases between them. Germline V gene data show CDR1 as MNHEY and CDR2 as SVGAGI. CDR3 in amino acids: CASTPEGGNQPQHF. CDR3 nucleotides: TGTGCCAGCACGCCGGAGGGTGGCAATCAGCCCCAGCATTTT.

This clone was seen only once. The genes are TRBV18 and TRBJ2-3; 10 bases align to TRBD2. CDR1 is KGHSH, CDR2 LQKENI, per germline. CDR3 length: 17 amino acids. V gave up 4 bases and J gave up 5 bases; unmatched junction bases: 12. The CDR3 protein is CASSQISLAGAGDTQYF. DNA of the CDR3: TGTGCCAGCTCACAAATAAGTCTAGCGGGAGCCGGAGATACGCAGTATTTT.

The chain uses TRBV5-1 and TRBJ2-1; possibly TRBD2 for D (6 bases). The CDR3 contains 18 residues. Trimming took 3 bases from V and 1 from J, leaving 20 bases between them. From germline, CDR1 is SGHRS and CDR2 YFSETQ. CDR3 sequence reads: CASSSPEGGPFSYNEQFF. The CDR3, as DNA: TGCGCCAGCAGCTCACCGGAGGGAGGCCCCTTTTCCTACAATGAGCAGTTCTTC.

The chain uses TRBV10-3 and TRBJ1-2, with 8 bases matching TRBD1. CDR3 length equals 15 residues. Trimming took 2 bases from V and 2 from J; bases not matched to a gene: 4. Germline CDR1 reads ENHRY; CDR2 reads SYGVKD. CDR3 in amino acids: CAISEVDRANYGYTF. The CDR3 DNA sequence: TGTGCCATCAGTGAGGTGGACAGGGCGAACTATGGCTACACCTTC.

This rearrangement joins TRBV6-5 to TRBJ1-1; no reliable D call. Germline lookup yields CDR1 MNHEY and CDR2 SVGAGI. Trimming left V 8 bases short and J 1 base short, with 8 bases between. The CDR3 runs 12 residues. CDR3 sequence: CASPPGNTEAFF. CDR3 nucleotide sequence: TGTGCCAGCCCCCCCGGGAACACTGAAGCTTTCTTT.

This chain uses TRBV5-8 with TRBJ1-2, with 10 bases aligning to TRBD1. This CDR3 region has 15 residues. From germline, CDR1 is SGHTS and CDR2 YDEGEE. V lost 2 bases to trimming and J lost 4 bases; unmatched junction nucleotides: 5. The CDR3, as DNA: TGTGCCAGCAGCTTTCCGACAGGGGGCGGCTATGGCTACACCTTC. Translated, it gives CASSFPTGGGYGYTF.

V gene TRBV5-6 combines with J gene TRBJ1-2; D gene uncertain. V dropped 3 bases and J dropped 7 bases, with 10 bases sitting between them. Per germline, CDR1 SGHDT and CDR2 YYEEEE. The CDR3 sequence is 12 residues long. CDR3 nucleotide sequence: TGTGCCAGCAGCTCAACCCCCGGTGGCTACACCTTC. Residues: CASSSTPGGYTF.

The sample holds a few counts of this clone. The chain couples TRBV7-3 to TRBJ1-1; D gene uncertain. The germline CDR1 and CDR2 sequences are SGHTA and FQGTGA. Trimming pared 0 bases from V and 2 bases from J, leaving 4 bases between. The CDR3 covers 13 residues. CDR3 region: CASSLTRNTEAFF. Written as DNA, the CDR3 is TGTGCCAGCAGCTTAACGCGAAACACTGAAGCTTTCTTT.

The gene calls are TRBV5-6 and TRBJ2-1; TRBD2 matches at 10 bases. The ends lost 4 bases at V and 3 bases at J; junction bases unmatched: 16. The CDR3 runs to 19 residues. Germline lookup yields CDR1 SGHDT and CDR2 YYEEEE. The CDR3 DNA sequence: TGTGCCAGCAGCCCCCCGAACCTAGCGGGAGAGGGCCTCTACAATGAGCAGTTCTTC. Translation: CASSPPNLAGEGLYNEQFF.

This chain connects TRBV4-3 to TRBJ2-1; TRBD2 aligns across 10 bases. The CDR3 is 16 residues long. V dropped 3 bases and J dropped 8; count of bases not matched to a gene: 10. CDR1 and CDR2 (germline): LGHNA, YSLEER. The CDR3 sequence: CASSQTSSGRVHEQFF. The CDR3 region has the DNA TGCGCCAGCAGCCAGACCTCCAGCGGGAGGGTTCATGAGCAGTTCTTC.

V and J are TRBV30 and TRBJ1-3, with 8 bases fitting TRBD1. Per the germline V gene, CDR1 is GTSNPN and CDR2 is SVGIG (reference sequence). This CDR3 is 16 amino acids long. V lost 0 bases and J lost 6; bases outside the gene matches: 10. The CDR3 loop is CAWSVSPTGGLNTIYF. CDR3 coding DNA: TGTGCCTGGAGTGTAAGCCCAACAGGGGGTTTAAACACCATATATTTT.

V is TRBV10-1 and J is TRBJ2-1; possibly TRBD2 for D (5 bases). Germline lookup yields CDR1 WNHNN and CDR2 SYGVQD (reference sequence). The CDR3 extends over 13 amino acids. Trimming cost V 4 bases and J 2 bases, with 6 bases left between them. Here the CDR3 reads CASSVEAYNEQFF. The DNA for the CDR3 is TGCGCCAGCAGTGTGGAGGCCTACAATGAGCAGTTCTTC.